One and the same sample provided the 32 T cell receptor beta chains below, sequenced in a study of cytomegalovirus exposure and HLA in healthy donors. PCR amplification relied on 60 Vbeta primers (plus 13 Jbeta primers). Sequenced by immunoSEQ multiplex PCR; TCRdb stores in-frame clones only, minus some. The repertoire holds about 190,000 clones, with approximately 11% as singletons. Material: PBMCs. These receptors came from a man aged 50 or older in good health and CMV-seropositive.

The chain uses TRBV14 and TRBJ1-1; D gene ambiguous. V was pared by 3 bases and J by 7 bases, with 12 bases between. Germline V lookup: CDR1 SGHDN, CDR2 FVKESK. The CDR3 runs to 13 residues. For the CDR3, the DNA is TGTGCCAGCAGCCAGACATGGTGGCGTGAAGCTTTCTTT. Its protein product is CASSQTWWREAFF.

This clone was seen a handful of times. The chain carries TRBV2 and TRBJ2-2, with TRBD2 matching 7 bases. This CDR3 region has 16 residues. With 6 bases clipped from V and 1 base from J, the junction kept 8 bases outside the gene matches. Per the germline V gene, CDR1 is SNHLY and CDR2 is FYNNEI. CDR3 in DNA: TGTGCCAGCAGGAAGTCCCTAGCGGAGAACACCGGGGAGCTGTTTTTT. It translates to CASRKSLAENTGELFF.

The chain uses TRBV11-3 and TRBJ2-1; TRBD2 aligns across 14 bases. The CDR3 runs 15 residues. The germline CDR1 and CDR2 sequences are SGHNT and YENEEA. The V gene end was trimmed by 4 bases and the J gene end by 8 bases; junction bases not matched to a gene: 4. This CDR3 is CASSSGLAGGHEQFF. As DNA, the CDR3 is TGTGCCAGCAGCTCTGGACTAGCGGGGGGTCATGAGCAGTTCTTC. The whole variable domain, remainder taken from reference TRBV11-3 and TRBJ2-1, is EAGVVQSPRYKIIEKKQPVAFWCNPISGHNTLYWYLQNLGQGPELLIRYENEEAVDDSQLPKDRFSAERLKGVDSTLKIQPAELGDSAVYLCASSSGLAGGHEQFFGPGTRLTVL.

Notes on this clone: Other DNA sequences in the same sample also yield this CDR3. This chain joins TRBV5-4 and TRBJ1-2; possible D gene TRBD1, 5 bases. Germline V gives CDR1 SGHNT, CDR2 YYREEE (reference sequence). This CDR3 is built from 12 residues. The V end lost 4 bases, the J end lost 5 bases, and 9 bases lay between the germline ends. The CDR3 DNA sequence: TGTGCCAGCAGCCGGGACTCGTATGGCTACACCTTC. This translates into CASSRDSYGYTF.

The chain joins TRBV5-1 to TRBJ2-7; 9 bases match TRBD1. The CDR3 length is 13 residues. Germline V lookup: CDR1 SGHRS, CDR2 YFSETQ. Trimming took 0 bases from V and 12 from J; bases not matched to a gene: 7. The CDR3, as DNA: TGCGCCAGCAGCTTGGGGGTGGACAGGGGTCGGTACTTC. It translates to CASSLGVDRGRYF.

The V gene is TRBV7-2, the J gene TRBJ2-2; D possibly corresponds to TRBD1 (5 bases). This CDR3 contains 14 residues. CDR1 and CDR2 (germline): SGHTA, FQGNSA. Trimming took 5 bases from V and 6 from J, leaving 13 bases between them. CDR3 protein: CASSPQGAPGELFF. The CDR3 coding sequence is TGTGCCAGCAGCCCACAAGGGGCGCCCGGGGAGCTGTTTTTT.

This rearrangement joins TRBV29-1 to TRBJ1-2; a possible D gene is TRBD1 (6 bases). V lost 5 bases and J lost 9, with 19 bases in between. CDR3 length equals 13 residues. Per the germline V gene, CDR1 is SQVTM and CDR2 is ANQGSEA. The CDR3 sequence: CSVLFTGGASYTF. The DNA of the CDR3 is TGCAGCGTTCTCTTTACGGGGGGCGCTAGCTACACCTTC. Full variable domain (outside the CDR3, taken from reference TRBV29-1 and TRBJ1-2): SAVISQKPSRDICQRGTSLTIQCQVDSQVTMMFWYRQQPGQSLTLIATANQGSEATYESGFVIDKFPISRPNLTFSTLTVSNMSPEDSSIYLCSVLFTGGASYTFGSGTRLTVV.

This clone was seen a few times. This rearrangement joins TRBV9 to TRBJ2-3, with D tentatively TRBD2 (5 bases). CDR1 is SGDLS and CDR2 is YYNGEE in the germline V gene. The ends were cut back, 3 bases at V and 3 bases at J, with 11 bases in the middle. This CDR3 region has 14 residues. The CDR3 is CASSELVATDTQYF. DNA for the CDR3: TGTGCCAGCAGCGAACTAGTGGCGACAGATACGCAGTATTTT. Based on the CDR3 plus reference TRBV9 and TRBJ2-3, the full variable domain is DSGVTQTPKHLITATGQRVTLRCSPRSGDLSVYWYQQSLDQGLQFLIQYYNGEERAKGNILERFSAQQFPDLHSELNLSSLELGDSALYFCASSELVATDTQYFGPGTRLTVL.

This clone appeared a few times. This CDR3 is CASSPRLAGGLSYNEQFF. CDR3 sequence (DNA): TGTGCCAGCAGCCCGAGACTAGCGGGGGGCCTCTCCTACAATGAGCAGTTCTTC. This chain connects TRBV7-9 to TRBJ2-1, with TRBD2 matching over 13 bases. The germline V gene encodes CDR1 SEHNR and CDR2 FQNEAQ (reference sequence). CDR3 size: 18 residues. V was clipped by 5 bases and J by 0 bases; unmatched bases: 7.

V is TRBV11-2 and J is TRBJ1-2, with TRBD1 matching 11 bases. CDR3 length: 15 residues. The V and J ends lost 1 base and 8 bases, in that order; junction bases with no gene match: 6. Germline V gene data show CDR1 as SGHAT and CDR2 as FQNNGV. CDR3 sequence reads: CASSLVGQGAGGYTF. The CDR3 coding sequence is TGTGCCAGCAGCTTAGTTGGACAGGGGGCAGGAGGCTACACCTTC.

This clone was seen a handful of times. V and J are TRBV11-2 and TRBJ2-1, with 9 bases that match TRBD2. V trimming: 5 bases; J trimming: 9 bases; junction bases outside the gene matches: 11. Germline V gene sequence: CDR1 SGHAT, CDR2 FQNNGV. This CDR3 comprises 15 residues. The DNA of the CDR3 is TGTGCCAGCAGCACAGCTAGCGGGGCCGACGGTGAGCAGTTCTTC. Protein: CASSTASGADGEQFF.

The chain combines TRBV5-4 with TRBJ2-1, with a tentative D call TRBD1 (8 bases). V lost 4 bases and J 8 bases, leaving 19 bases between the germline ends. In germline, CDR1 is SGHNT, CDR2 YYREEE (reference sequence). This CDR3 is built from 15 residues. The CDR3 region has the DNA TGTGCCAGCAGCCTCGGGGGGTCAGGGGGCGATGAGCAGTTCTTC. Translation gives CASSLGGSGGDEQFF.

This clone showed up just a few times. The rearrangement links TRBV28 to TRBJ2-7; D may be TRBD2 (6 bases). Trimming took 9 bases from V and 4 from J, leaving 13 bases between them. This CDR3 has 12 amino acids. Germline lookup yields CDR1 MDHEN and CDR2 SYDVKM. The DNA of the CDR3 is TGTGCCAGTGGGACTGCAGGGTACGAGCAGTACGTC. Amino acids: CASGTAGYEQYV.

CDR3 sequence (DNA): TGTGCCAGTAGTATACTAGCGGGGGCCACCGGGGAGCTGTTTTTT. Translated: CASSILAGATGELFF. J is TRBJ2-2 and V is TRBV19; 10 positions match TRBD2. J was trimmed by 4 bases and V by 2 bases; bases with no gene match: 1. The CDR3 spans 15 residues. CDR1 is LNHDA, CDR2 SQIVND, per germline (reference sequence).

This clone has more than one count but fewer than ten. The chain uses TRBV6-1 and TRBJ2-7, with 11 positions matching TRBD1. V lost 4 bases, J lost 6 bases, and 5 bases stayed unmatched. Germline lookup yields CDR1 MNHNS and CDR2 SASEGT. The CDR3 loop spans 14 amino acids. CDR3 protein: CASSADRGQGEQYF. The CDR3 nucleotides read TGTGCCAGCAGTGCGGACAGGGGGCAAGGCGAGCAGTACTTC.

V usage is TRBV6-5 and J usage is TRBJ2-5; tentative D call: TRBD1 (6 bases). The V gene's germline CDR1 is MNHEY and CDR2 SVGAGI. Trimming pared 6 bases from V and 1 base from J, leaving 9 bases between. The CDR3 sequence is 13 residues long. The CDR3 region is CASSWTVQETQYF. DNA of the CDR3: TGTGCCAGCAGCTGGACAGTCCAAGAGACCCAGTACTTC.

V gene TRBV6-4 combines with J gene TRBJ1-4; D not certain. Germline CDR1 reads MRHNA; CDR2 reads SNTAGT. Trimming left V 2 bases short and J 4 bases short, with 11 bases between. The CDR3 runs to 15 residues. CDR3 DNA: TGTGCCAGCAGTGACAGAGGGCGAGATAATGAAAAACTGTTTTTT. This encodes CASSDRGRDNEKLFF.

V and J are TRBV7-2 and TRBJ2-1; a possible D gene is TRBD2 (5 bases). The CDR3 has 15 amino acids. The germline V gene encodes CDR1 SGHTA and CDR2 FQGNSA. Trimming took off 1 base at V and 4 bases at J, with 11 bases between the two ends. The CDR3 DNA reads as TGTGCCAGCAGCTTAGAGGTGTCGGGATACAATGAGCAGTTCTTC. It translates to CASSLEVSGYNEQFF.

This clone was observed a few times. This chain joins TRBV4-1 and TRBJ1-4; tentatively, D is TRBD1 (5 bases). The germline V gene encodes CDR1 MGHRA and CDR2 YSYEKL. CDR3 length: 17 residues. V was clipped by 3 bases and J by 5 bases, with 19 bases between them. DNA for the CDR3: TGCGCCAGCAGCCACACCCCCCGGGCAGGGAACAATGAAAAACTGTTTTTT. Translating gives CASSHTPRAGNNEKLFF.

This sequence joins TRBV6-5 and TRBJ2-2; no reliable D call. There are 16 residues in the CDR3. V dropped 0 bases and J dropped 2 bases, with 10 bases sitting between them. CDR1 is MNHEY and CDR2 is SVGAGI in the germline V gene. The chain's CDR3 is CASSYSNSLNTGELFF. The CDR3 region has the DNA TGTGCCAGCAGTTACTCGAACTCGCTCAACACCGGGGAGCTGTTTTTT.

The chain carries TRBV11-3 and TRBJ2-7, with TRBD1 matching over 8 bases. Unmatched junction bases numbered 6, after V lost 5 bases and J lost 0 bases. The germline CDR1 and CDR2 sequences are SGHNT and YENEEA. The CDR3 is 15 residues long. The CDR3 bases are TGTGCCAGCAGCCGATACAGGGGGAGCTCCTACGAGCAGTACTTC. It yields the protein CASSRYRGSSYEQYF.

V and J are TRBV9 and TRBJ1-3, with D perhaps matching TRBD1 (6 bases). CDR1 SGDLS and CDR2 YYNGEE come from the germline V gene. V was cut by 3 bases and J by 0 bases, with 10 bases left in between. The CDR3 totals 15 residues. The chain's CDR3 is CASSADRSSGNTIYF. CDR3 nucleotide sequence: TGTGCCAGCAGCGCCGACAGGAGCTCTGGAAACACCATATATTTT.

The table lists this clone with a few counts. This rearrangement joins TRBV5-1 to TRBJ1-1, with D unresolved. CDR3 length: 13 residues. Germline CDR1 reads SGHRS; CDR2 reads YFSETQ. Deletions cut 1 base from V and 2 bases from J, with 6 bases between. CDR3 region: CASSLILNTEAFF. CDR3 in DNA: TGCGCCAGCAGCTTGATCCTTAACACTGAAGCTTTCTTT.

This clone was counted a few times. The same CDR3 arises from other DNA sequences in this sample as well. The rearrangement joins TRBV2 to TRBJ2-6; D perhaps matches TRBD1 (6 bases). CDR3 size: 15 residues. The V gene lost 6 bases and the J gene lost 0 bases, with 9 bases spanning the gap. CDR1 and CDR2 from the germline V gene are SNHLY and FYNNEI. The CDR3 is CASRLQGSGANVLTF. DNA of the CDR3: TGTGCCAGCAGGTTACAGGGCTCTGGGGCCAACGTCCTGACTTTC.

The chain couples TRBV7-6 to TRBJ1-1; a weak D match, TRBD1 (5 bases). This CDR3 comprises 14 residues. CDR1 is SGHVS and CDR2 is FNYEAQ in the germline V gene. The V end was cut by 1 base, the J end by 1 base, with 7 bases between. The CDR3 nucleotides read TGTGCCAGCAGCTTAGAACAGGCGAACACTGAAGCTTTCTTT. Its protein product is CASSLEQANTEAFF.

J is TRBJ2-1 and V is TRBV28, with D unclear. V was shortened by 6 bases and J by 3 bases, with 9 bases between the two germline ends. The CDR3 covers 13 residues. In germline, CDR1 is MDHEN, CDR2 SYDVKM. The CDR3 DNA reads as TGTGCCAGCAGAAGAGTTGGCTACAATGAGCAGTTCTTC. This sequence encodes CASRRVGYNEQFF.

Only a few counts were recorded for this clone. This chain connects TRBV30 to TRBJ1-4; 7 bases align to TRBD1. This CDR3 is built from 15 residues. CDR1 is GTSNPN, CDR2 SVGIG, per germline (reference sequence). V lost 5 bases to trimming and J lost 6 bases; unmatched junction nucleotides: 12. The CDR3 reads CAWAGPGQWHEKLFF. CDR3 in DNA: TGTGCCTGGGCTGGACCGGGACAGTGGCATGAAAAACTGTTTTTT.

This clone was counted between two and nine times. The chain recombines TRBV13 with TRBJ1-2; D unresolved. The V end lost 1 base, the J end lost 6 bases, and 15 bases lay between the germline ends. The CDR3 has 15 residues. Per germline, CDR1 PRHDT and CDR2 FYEKMQ (reference sequence). The CDR3 loop reads CASSLEANLRDGYTF. For the CDR3, the DNA is TGTGCCAGCAGCTTAGAGGCCAACCTGAGGGATGGCTACACCTTC. Full variable domain (outside the CDR3, taken from reference TRBV13 and TRBJ1-2): AAGVIQSPRHLIKEKRETATLKCYPIPRHDTVYWYQQGPGQDPQFLISFYEKMQSDKGSIPDRFSAQQFSDYHSELNMSSLELGDSALYFCASSLEANLRDGYTFGSGTRLTVV.

The chain recombines TRBV7-8 with TRBJ2-7, with 8 bases identical to TRBD2. In germline, CDR1 is SGHVS, CDR2 FQNEAQ. The CDR3 is 17 amino acids. J lost 2 bases, V lost 5 bases, and 14 bases had no gene match. The CDR3 DNA reads as TGTGCCAGCAGCATGGGACTAGGGGGGTTAATGGCCTACGAGCAGTACGTC. Its translation: CASSMGLGGLMAYEQYV.

CDR3 region: CASSPTPVYNEQFF. DNA for the CDR3: TGCGCCAGCAGCCCCACCCCGGTCTACAATGAGCAGTTCTTC. The chain combines TRBV4-1 with TRBJ2-1; D is uncertain. V shed 4 bases and J shed 3 bases, with 10 bases lying between them. In germline, CDR1 is MGHRA, CDR2 YSYEKL. The CDR3 is 14 amino acids.

This clone was seen more than once but under ten times. Other DNA sequences in the same sample also yield this CDR3. J is TRBJ1-2 and V is TRBV6-5; D ambiguous. Germline CDR1 MNHEY, CDR2 SVGAGI. There are 15 residues in the CDR3. Between the trimmed V and J ends, which lost 5 bases and 3 bases, there was a span of 16 bases. For the CDR3, the DNA is TGTGCCAGCAGTCCGCAGTGGGCCACGCACTATGGCTACACCTTC. Translated: CASSPQWATHYGYTF.

The J gene is TRBJ2-3, the V gene TRBV9; the match to TRBD2 covers 9 bases. The J segment lost 0 bases and the V segment lost 0 bases, leaving 5 bases of the junction unmatched. The CDR3 covers 17 residues. The V gene's germline CDR1 is SGDLS and CDR2 YYNGEE. The CDR3: CASSVDRAGGSTDTQYF. The CDR3 DNA reads as TGTGCCAGCAGCGTAGATAGAGCGGGGGGTAGCACAGATACGCAGTATTTT.